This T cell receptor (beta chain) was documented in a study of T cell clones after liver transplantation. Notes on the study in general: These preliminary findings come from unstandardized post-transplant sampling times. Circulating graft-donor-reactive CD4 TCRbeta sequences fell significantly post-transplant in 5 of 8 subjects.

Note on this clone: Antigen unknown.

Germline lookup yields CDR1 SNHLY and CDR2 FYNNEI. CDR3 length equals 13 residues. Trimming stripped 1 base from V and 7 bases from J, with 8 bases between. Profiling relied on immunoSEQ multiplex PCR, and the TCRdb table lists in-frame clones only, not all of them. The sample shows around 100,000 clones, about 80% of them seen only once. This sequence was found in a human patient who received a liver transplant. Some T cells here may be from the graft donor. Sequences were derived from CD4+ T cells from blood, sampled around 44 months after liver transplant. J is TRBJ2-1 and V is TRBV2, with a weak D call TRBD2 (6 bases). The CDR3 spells CASSEVGGNEQFF. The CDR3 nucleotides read TGTGCCAGCAGTGAAGTGGGGGGTAATGAGCAGTTCTTC.